This T cell receptor (beta chain) originates from a study of Ad26.COV2.S vaccination and SARS-CoV-2 variants. Study-wide points: Reports say spike-specific CD8+ and CD4+ T cell responses covered substantial breadth after vaccination.

As regards this clone: As yet, its antigen is unknown.

The treatment here: 15 to 20 received Ad26.COV2.S at low or high dose, single or two shots; roughly five received placebo; per-sample allocation not given. Each sample was drawn 63 days after the first injection (of vaccine or placebo). Only in-frame clones appear in the TCRdb table, and some are missing; sequencing was by immunoSEQ multiplex PCR. This sample yields hundreds of thousands of clones, of which 70% to 90% are seen a single time; roughly 1.5% belongs to the top ten. Germline V lookup: CDR1 LNHDA, CDR2 SQIVND (reference sequence). V lost 6 bases and J lost 3, with 8 bases in between. The CDR3 loop spans 13 amino acids.

The chain has TRBV19 and TRBJ2-2; weak D call: TRBD2 (6 bases). This receptor was taken from a person aged 18 to 59 who received the Ad26.COV2.S COVID-19 vaccine or a placebo. Sample: peripheral blood, taken in a trial of Ad26.COV2.S vaccine versus placebo. For the CDR3, the DNA is TGTGCCAGTAGCGGGAGAGACACCGGGGAGCTGTTTTTT. It specifies CASSGRDTGELFF.